The 28 T cell receptor beta chains presented below share a single source sample, sequenced in a study of blood T cell repertoires in COVID-19. Clones were read by immunoSEQ multiplex PCR, and TCRdb kept only the in-frame ones, dropping some. Of a few hundred thousand clones listed, 86% are singletons. Sequencing input: PBMCs or T cells enriched from blood (not recorded which). The source is a woman aged 25 to 39 who had been exposed to COVID-19.

This clone showed up just a few times. The chain joins TRBV10-1 to TRBJ1-1, with 8 bases aligning to TRBD1. The CDR3 length is 16 residues. Looked up from germline, CDR1 is WNHNN and CDR2 is SYGVQD (reference sequence). Losses at the gene ends were 4 bases for V and 1 base for J; bases not matched to a gene: 8. The CDR3 reads CASSATRTGPNTEAFF. The CDR3 DNA sequence: TGCGCCAGCAGTGCCACTCGGACAGGGCCGAACACTGAAGCTTTCTTT.

This chain uses TRBV15 with TRBJ2-7; possibly TRBD2 for D (5 bases). The ends were cut back, 8 bases at V and 2 bases at J, with 10 bases in the middle. The CDR3 is 12 residues long. CDR1 is LNHNV, CDR2 YYDKDF, per germline (reference sequence). CDR3 sequence (DNA): TGTGCCACCGGCGGGCCCGCCTACGAGCAGTACTTC. Translating gives CATGGPAYEQYF.

The DNA of the CDR3 is TGTGCCAGCAGAGCAGCGGGGGGGCTAACAGATACGCAGTATTTT. This translates into CASRAAGGLTDTQYF. This chain joins TRBV7-8 and TRBJ2-3; 10 nucleotides line up with TRBD2. V trimming: 6 bases; J trimming: 3 bases; junction bases outside the gene matches: 6. Germline CDR1 and CDR2: SGHVS and FQNEAQ. CDR3 length: 15 amino acids.

The gene calls are TRBV5-1 and TRBJ2-5; 12 nucleotides line up with TRBD1. Germline V gene sequence: CDR1 SGHRS, CDR2 YFSETQ. The V and J ends lost 4 bases and 4 bases, in that order; junction bases with no gene match: 5. There are 15 residues in the CDR3. As DNA, the CDR3 is TGCGCCAGCAGCGGGGACAGGGGGCCAGGAGAGACCCAGTACTTC. This encodes CASSGDRGPGETQYF.

The CDR3 loop reads CASGERTDTQYF. CDR3 in DNA: TGTGCCAGCGGTGAGCGTACGGATACGCAGTATTTT. The chain uses TRBV19 and TRBJ2-3; D remains unclear. Germline V gene sequence: CDR1 LNHDA, CDR2 SQIVND (reference sequence). The CDR3 runs 12 residues. The V end was cut by 9 bases, the J end by 6 bases, with 13 bases between.

The CDR3 loop reads CATSDPSGQGSYEQYF. The CDR3 region has the DNA TGTGCCACCAGTGATCCCTCGGGCCAGGGGTCCTACGAGCAGTACTTC. V gene TRBV24-1 combines with J gene TRBJ2-7; a possible D gene is TRBD1 (6 bases). Trimming cost V 3 bases and J 1 base, with 15 bases left between them. Germline V gene lookup returns CDR1 KGHDR and CDR2 SFDVKD. CDR3 length: 16 residues.

The rearrangement links TRBV1 to TRBJ2-2; TRBD1 is the table's D call, not checked against the DNA. TRBV1 is recorded as a pseudogene. The CDR3 covers 21 residues. DNA of the CDR3: TGCACCAGCAGGACTGGGGGCGCAGACGGGAACGTGGTGTGGTCTACCGGGGAGCTGTTTTTT. Translating it yields CTSRTGGADGNVVWSTGELFF.

The chain carries TRBV5-1 and TRBJ1-5; D ambiguous. V lost 4 bases, J lost 7 bases, and 12 bases lay in between. Looked up from germline, CDR1 is SGHRS and CDR2 is YFSETQ. The length of the CDR3 is 13 residues. The CDR3 region is CASSRTGSQPQHF. The DNA for the CDR3 is TGCGCCAGCAGCAGGACTGGGAGCCAGCCCCAGCATTTT. The whole variable domain, filled in from reference TRBV5-1 and TRBJ1-5, reads KAGVTQTPRYLIKTRGQQVTLSCSPISGHRSVSWYQQTPGQGLQFLFEYFSETQRNKGNFPGRFSGRQFSNSRSEMNVSTLELGDSALYLCASSRTGSQPQHFGDGTRLSIL.

The chain couples TRBV24-1 to TRBJ1-2; the D gene is possibly TRBD1 (6 bases). V dropped 10 bases and J dropped 1 base, with 12 bases sitting between them. The V gene's germline CDR1 is KGHDR and CDR2 SFDVKD. The CDR3 runs to 13 residues. CDR3: CATWDTRNYGYTF. The CDR3 DNA reads TGTGCCACATGGGACACGCGTAACTATGGCTACACCTTC.

V is TRBV6-5 and J is TRBJ1-1; a possible D gene is TRBD1 (6 bases). Per germline, CDR1 MNHEY and CDR2 SVGAGI. Trimming took off 1 base at V and 5 bases at J, with 8 bases between the two ends. The CDR3 loop spans 13 amino acids. The CDR3 DNA reads TGTGCCAGCAGTTACTTCAGGGGAACTGAAGCTTTCTTT. As protein: CASSYFRGTEAFF.

Worth noting for this clone: This sample includes further DNA sequences coding for the same CDR3. CDR3 DNA: TGTGCCAGCAGCGTAGCTACAGCCAACTATGGCTACACCTTC. It specifies CASSVATANYGYTF. J is TRBJ1-2 and V is TRBV9; D is unclear. Trimming pared 0 bases from V and 2 bases from J, leaving 8 bases between. CDR3 size: 14 residues. Germline CDR1 reads SGDLS; CDR2 reads YYNGEE. The full variable domain, in which reference TRBV9 and TRBJ1-2 provide the parts outside the CDR3, is DSGVTQTPKHLITATGQRVTLRCSPRSGDLSVYWYQQSLDQGLQFLIQYYNGEERAKGNILERFSAQQFPDLHSELNLSSLELGDSALYFCASSVATANYGYTFGSGTRLTVV.

The rearrangement joins TRBV19 to TRBJ1-2; 7 positions agree with TRBD1. The CDR3 totals 15 residues. The V segment lost 5 bases and the J segment 6 bases; nucleotides outside the gene matches: 12. Germline-derived CDR1 and CDR2 are LNHDA and SQIVND (reference sequence). CDR3 in amino acids: CASSLAGGFGDGYTF. The DNA for the CDR3 is TGTGCCAGTAGTCTGGCAGGGGGATTTGGAGATGGCTACACCTTC.

The chain employs TRBV2 and TRBJ2-5; D is uncertain. Trimming shortened V by 4 bases and J by 4 bases, and 10 bases separated the two germline ends. Germline V gene lookup returns CDR1 SNHLY and CDR2 FYNNEI. CDR3 length equals 13 residues. Written as DNA, the CDR3 is TGTGCCAGCAGTGTACTGGTCCCAGAGACCCAGTACTTC. Residues: CASSVLVPETQYF.

The sample holds a few counts of this clone. This sequence joins TRBV3-1 (or the pseudogene TRBV3-2) and TRBJ1-2; a possible D gene is TRBD1 (6 bases). Germline CDR1 LGHDT, CDR2 YNNKEL (reference sequence). The CDR3 sequence is 16 residues long. Trimming pared 1 base from V and 2 bases from J, leaving 14 bases between. The CDR3 is CASSQVAGGANYGYTF. DNA of the CDR3: TGTGCCAGCAGCCAAGTTGCGGGGGGCGCCAACTATGGCTACACCTTC.

The chain carries TRBV6-2 or TRBV6-3 and TRBJ1-5, with 7 bases aligning to TRBD1. J gave up 6 bases and V 5 bases, and 7 bases lay outside the gene matches. The length of the CDR3 is 14 residues. In germline, CDR1 is MNHEY, CDR2 SVGEGT. CDR3 DNA: TGTGCCAGCAGTCCGGACAGGCAGAGTCAGCCCCAGCATTTT. Residues: CASSPDRQSQPQHF.

The V gene is TRBV5-1, the J gene TRBJ2-5, with a tentative D call TRBD2 (5 bases). Germline CDR1 SGHRS, CDR2 YFSETQ. Trimming cost V 0 bases and J 2 bases, with 11 bases left between them. CDR3 length: 15 amino acids. CDR3 coding DNA: TGCGCCAGCAGCTTGGATCCCGGGGTTCAAGAGACCCAGTACTTC. As protein: CASSLDPGVQETQYF.

The chain links TRBV7-9 to TRBJ1-4, with no clear D. Germline V gene lookup returns CDR1 SEHNR and CDR2 FQNEAQ (reference sequence). The CDR3 contains 16 residues. V was cut by 5 bases and J by 8 bases, with 21 bases left in between. The DNA for the CDR3 is TGTGCCAGCAGCCCTTCCATTTCAGAGGCCCCAGAAAAACTGTTTTTT. Its protein product is CASSPSISEAPEKLFF.

The sample holds one count of this clone. The rearrangement joins TRBV18 to TRBJ2-6; the D gene is possibly TRBD2 (6 bases). The CDR3 spans 18 residues. V was shortened by 4 bases and J by 0 bases, with 16 bases between the two germline ends. Germline V gives CDR1 KGHSH, CDR2 LQKENI. The CDR3 DNA follows: TGTGCCAGCTCACAACCGGGAGAAATCTCCTCTGGGGCCAACGTCCTGACTTTC. Protein product: CASSQPGEISSGANVLTF.

As DNA, the CDR3 is TGTGCCAGAGCGAGAGGCAACAATCAGCCCCAGCATTTT. This gives the protein CARARGNNQPQHF. The chain is built from TRBV2 and TRBJ1-5; no reliable D call. The germline V and J ends were trimmed by 9 bases and 3 bases, with 12 bases remaining between them. Germline CDR1 and CDR2: SNHLY and FYNNEI. The CDR3 length is 13 residues.

This clone is a singleton in its sample. V usage is TRBV15 and J usage is TRBJ2-5; the D is unclear. From germline, CDR1 is LNHNV and CDR2 YYDKDF (reference sequence). Trimming left V 2 bases short and J 2 bases short, with 15 bases between. This CDR3 is 16 amino acids long. CDR3 bases: TGTGCCACCAGCAGACCCCTCTCCCGCACACAAGAGACCCAGTACTTC. Translated, it gives CATSRPLSRTQETQYF.

The genes are TRBV19 and TRBJ2-7; tentatively, D is TRBD1 (6 bases). CDR1 and CDR2 from the germline V gene are LNHDA and SQIVND (reference sequence). Deletions cut 5 bases from V and 3 bases from J, with 14 bases between. The CDR3 is made up of 14 amino acids. CDR3 DNA sequence: TGTGCCAGTAGTCCCGACAGGAGCCTCTACGAGCAGTACTTC. It translates to CASSPDRSLYEQYF.

The chain employs TRBV10-3 and TRBJ1-2, with 8 nucleotides matching TRBD1. With V trimmed by 5 bases and J by 8 bases, 4 bases remained unmatched. Germline V gives CDR1 ENHRY, CDR2 SYGVKD. The CDR3 contains 12 residues. The CDR3: CAISLGQGGYTF. The CDR3 DNA reads TGTGCCATCAGTCTCGGACAGGGAGGCTACACCTTC.

The chain combines TRBV2 with TRBJ2-2; 7 bases agree with TRBD1. The V and J ends lost 5 bases and 6 bases, in that order; junction bases with no gene match: 6. This CDR3 is 14 amino acids long. CDR1 and CDR2 (germline): SNHLY, FYNNEI. Written as DNA, the CDR3 is TGTGCCAGCAGTCGACAGGGTTTGGCCGGGGAGCTGTTTTTT. This gives the protein CASSRQGLAGELFF.

This chain joins TRBV5-1 and TRBJ1-4; D is perhaps TRBD1 (5 bases). The CDR3 loop spans 18 amino acids. Germline V lookup: CDR1 SGHRS, CDR2 YFSETQ. Trimming stripped 0 bases from V and 1 base from J, with 16 bases between. The CDR3 DNA reads TGCGCCAGCAGCTTGGGCGCAGGGAAGTTCTTAACTAATGAAAAACTGTTTTTT. It codes for CASSLGAGKFLTNEKLFF.

V usage is TRBV28 and J usage is TRBJ2-2, with 8 bases that match TRBD2. J gave up 1 base and V 3 bases, and 4 bases lay outside the gene matches. Germline-derived CDR1 and CDR2 are MDHEN and SYDVKM. The CDR3 loop spans 16 amino acids. The CDR3 spells CASSFGGGRNTGELFF. As DNA, the CDR3 is TGTGCCAGCAGTTTTGGCGGGGGGAGGAACACCGGGGAGCTGTTTTTT.

The V and J genes are TRBV7-2 and TRBJ1-1; D not resolved. The germline CDR1 and CDR2 sequences are SGHTA and FQGNSA. There are 14 residues in the CDR3. Trimming pared 5 bases from V and 8 bases from J, leaving 18 bases between. The CDR3 loop is CASSLRRVGDEAFF. The CDR3 coding sequence is TGTGCCAGCAGCCTCCGGAGGGTCGGCGACGAAGCTTTCTTT.

There are a few counts of this clone. The chain uses TRBV11-2 and TRBJ1-2; D gene unclear. Trimming pared 5 bases from V and 0 bases from J, leaving 16 bases between. Germline loops: CDR1 SGHAT, CDR2 FQNNGV. This CDR3 comprises 16 residues. The CDR3 reads CASSEGNTGANYGYTF. The DNA of the CDR3 is TGTGCCAGCAGCGAGGGCAATACCGGAGCTAACTATGGCTACACCTTC.

J is TRBJ1-6 and V is TRBV18; 10 bases map to TRBD1. Looked up from germline, CDR1 is KGHSH and CDR2 is LQKENI. The junction had 6 bases not matched to a gene; V was cut back by 3 bases and J by 10 bases. The CDR3 is 15 amino acids. CDR3 sequence (DNA): TGTGCCAGCTCACCGAGGGGACAGGGGCAATCACCCCTCCACTTT. Translation gives CASSPRGQGQSPLHF.